The 12 T cell receptor beta chains reported below all come from one sample, sequenced in a study of CD8 T cells in ankylosing spondylitis. TCRdb itself ran the 5' RACE reads through MiXCR, one entry per CDR3 protein. Here the sample spans roughly 240,000 distinct CDR3 sequences, more than 25% being singletons. The sample taken for sequencing was blood, either unsorted or a sorted T cell fraction (not recorded which). All receptors come from a male donor with ankylosing spondylitis or in good health (not recorded which).

In its sample, this clonotype was seen a few times. The J gene is TRBJ2-1, the V gene TRBV20-1, with D perhaps matching TRBD2 (7 bases). CDR3 length: 16 amino acids. Germline CDR1 reads DFQATT; CDR2 reads SNEGSKA (reference sequence). V was shortened by 6 bases and J by 4 bases, with 22 bases between the two germline ends. The CDR3 DNA reads TGCAGTGCGCGAACTCCGGGGGGCCGGGTATACAATGAGCAGTTCTTC. Translated, it gives CSARTPGGRVYNEQFF.

This chain links TRBV5-1 with TRBJ2-3; 9 bases align to TRBD2. The CDR3 contains 17 residues. Trimming cost V 0 bases and J 0 bases; bases outside gene matches: 5. Germline V CDR1 and CDR2: SGHRS, YFSETQ. In DNA, the CDR3 is TGCGCCAGCAGCTTGGATGTAGCGGGGGCCAGCACAGATACGCAGTATTTT. Translating it yields CASSLDVAGASTDTQYF.

V gene TRBV5-1 combines with J gene TRBJ2-7; tentative D call: TRBD1 (5 bases). The CDR3 sequence is 13 residues long. Germline V gene lookup returns CDR1 SGHRS and CDR2 YFSETQ. V lost 0 bases and J lost 6, with 10 bases in between. The CDR3 DNA sequence: TGCGCCAGCAGCTTGGAGTCAGGGTTCGAGCAGTACTTC. This encodes CASSLESGFEQYF. Full variable domain (outside the CDR3, taken from reference TRBV5-1 and TRBJ2-7): KAGVTQTPRYLIKTRGQQVTLSCSPISGHRSVSWYQQTPGQGLQFLFEYFSETQRNKGNFPGRFSGRQFSNSRSEMNVSTLELGDSALYLCASSLESGFEQYFGPGTRLTVT.

The genes are TRBV4-1 and TRBJ2-5; D is unclear. Germline V gene sequence: CDR1 MGHRA, CDR2 YSYEKL. CDR3 size: 13 residues. V was pared by 5 bases and J by 3 bases, with 10 bases between. The CDR3 bases are TGCGCCAGCAGCGCACAGTTAGAAGAGACCCAGTACTTC. This codes for CASSAQLEETQYF.

At least ten counts were recorded for this clonotype. This chain joins TRBV20-1 and TRBJ2-3; TRBD1 or TRBD2 may be the D gene (5 bases each). This CDR3 is 15 amino acids long. V dropped 5 bases and J dropped 2 bases, with 17 bases sitting between them. From germline, CDR1 is DFQATT and CDR2 SNEGSKA (reference sequence). In DNA, the CDR3 is TGCAGTGCTGGCGTGGACGCCGGGACCACAGATACGCAGTATTTT. It codes for CSAGVDAGTTDTQYF.

Written as DNA, the CDR3 is TGCAGTGCAACACCCGACGGGCGCGGAGAGACCCAGTACTTC. As protein: CSATPDGRGETQYF. The chain recombines TRBV20-1 with TRBJ2-5; D not certain. Trimming cost V 6 bases and J 4 bases, with 18 bases left between them. CDR1 and CDR2 (germline): DFQATT, SNEGSKA (reference sequence). The CDR3 has 14 residues.

This clonotype was seen just once. The CDR3: CASSLDTVQPQHF. The CDR3 DNA reads TGTGCCAGCAGCTTGGACACGGTTCAGCCCCAGCATTTT. This rearrangement joins TRBV5-5 to TRBJ1-5; D is ambiguous. The length of the CDR3 is 13 residues. V lost 0 bases, J lost 6 bases, and 7 bases lay in between. Per germline, CDR1 SGHKS and CDR2 YYEKEE (reference sequence).

V and J are TRBV20-1 and TRBJ2-3; 9 bases align to TRBD2. The germline V gene encodes CDR1 DFQATT and CDR2 SNEGSKA (reference sequence). Trimming took 6 bases from V and 2 from J; bases not matched to a gene: 9. CDR3 length equals 15 residues. The CDR3 DNA reads TGCAGTGCCTCCCCTAGCGGGGCCTACACAGATACGCAGTATTTT. It encodes CSASPSGAYTDTQYF.

The J gene is TRBJ1-1, the V gene TRBV20-1; D might be TRBD1 (5 bases). The V gene lost 4 bases and the J gene lost 5 bases, with 20 bases spanning the gap. Per germline, CDR1 DFQATT and CDR2 SNEGSKA (reference sequence). There are 15 residues in the CDR3. This CDR3 reads CSATEGRGVETEAFF. The DNA of the CDR3 is TGCAGTGCTACCGAGGGGCGGGGGGTTGAGACTGAAGCTTTCTTT.

The chain joins TRBV5-1 to TRBJ2-7; D not resolved. The V and J ends lost 4 bases and 3 bases respectively, with 5 bases between them. The CDR3 is made up of 11 amino acids. The germline gives CDR1 SGHRS, CDR2 YFSETQ. CDR3 bases: TGCGCCAGCAGCCCGGACTACGAGCAGTACTTC. This encodes CASSPDYEQYF.

The chain combines TRBV20-1 with TRBJ2-2; D may match TRBD1 or TRBD2 (5 bases each). Trimming left V 0 bases short and J 6 bases short, with 11 bases between. The germline V gene encodes CDR1 DFQATT and CDR2 SNEGSKA (reference sequence). This CDR3 spans 14 amino acids. CDR3 DNA: TGCAGTGCTAGAGAGACCGAGGGGTCCGGGGAGCTGTTTTTT. Its translation is CSARETEGSGELFF.

This chain uses TRBV5-5 with TRBJ1-2; 7 bases are shared with TRBD1. From germline, CDR1 is SGHKS and CDR2 YYEKEE (reference sequence). V shed 4 bases, J shed 4 bases, and the junction held 13 bases outside the gene matches. The CDR3 consists of 16 residues. CDR3 sequence: CASSPENGQVSYGYTF. Written as DNA, the CDR3 is TGTGCCAGCAGCCCCGAGAACGGACAGGTCAGCTATGGCTACACCTTC.